A single sample is the source of the 28 T cell receptor beta chains below, sequenced in a study of OX40 agonist ivuxolimab in advanced cancers. Produced via immunoSEQ multiplex PCR; TCRdb's table is partial and in-frame only. Of tens of thousands of clones detected, approximately 91% appear once; the ten largest clones hold roughly 20%. The specimen was CD4+ or CD8+ T cells sorted from blood, collected in a trial of the OX40 agonist ivuxolimab. The source of these receptors is an adult with an advanced solid tumor such as melanoma, head and neck, liver or kidney cancer.

The chain joins TRBV6-6 to TRBJ2-5, with 13 bases lining up with TRBD2. V trimming: 6 bases; J trimming: 5 bases; junction bases outside the gene matches: 9. The CDR3 has 16 residues. Germline loops: CDR1 MNHNY, CDR2 SVGAGI (reference sequence). The CDR3 coding sequence is TGTGCCAGCAGCTCTGGACTAGCGGGGGCCCCGGAGACCCAGTACTTC. As protein: CASSSGLAGAPETQYF.

The chain has TRBV6-5 and TRBJ1-3, with a weak D call TRBD1 (6 bases). Germline V gene lookup returns CDR1 MNHEY and CDR2 SVGAGI. Trimming took off 0 bases at V and 4 bases at J, with 7 bases between the two ends. This CDR3 contains 14 residues. The CDR3: CASSYSQGGNTIYF. CDR3 bases: TGTGCCAGCAGTTACTCGCAGGGGGGAAACACCATATATTTT.

The chain is built from TRBV10-3 and TRBJ1-4; D might be TRBD1 (6 bases). The V and J ends lost 3 bases and 6 bases respectively, with 11 bases between them. CDR3 length: 14 amino acids. Germline V CDR1 and CDR2: ENHRY, SYGVKD. CDR3 DNA: TGTGCCATCAGTGATCGAAGGGGGGATGAAAAACTGTTTTTT. It yields the protein CAISDRRGDEKLFF.

The rearrangement links TRBV6-5 to TRBJ2-7, with 9 bases matching TRBD1. Looked up from germline, CDR1 is MNHEY and CDR2 is SVGAGI. V dropped 6 bases and J dropped 0; count of bases not matched to a gene: 6. The CDR3 length is 15 residues. CDR3 protein: CASSPGTGSSYEQYF. The CDR3 DNA follows: TGTGCCAGCAGCCCTGGGACAGGGAGCTCCTACGAGCAGTACTTC.

As concerns this clone: This same CDR3 is encoded by further DNA sequences in the sample. CDR3 amino acids: CASSFRDTNTEAFF. CDR3 DNA sequence: TGCGCCAGCAGTTTCCGGGACACGAACACTGAAGCTTTCTTT. The chain couples TRBV5-1 to TRBJ1-1; possible D gene TRBD1, 6 bases. V was shortened by 5 bases and J by 1 base, with 12 bases between the two germline ends. CDR3 length equals 14 residues. Germline-derived CDR1 and CDR2 are SGHRS and YFSETQ. Full variable domain (outside the CDR3, taken from reference TRBV5-1 and TRBJ1-1): KAGVTQTPRYLIKTRGQQVTLSCSPISGHRSVSWYQQTPGQGLQFLFEYFSETQRNKGNFPGRFSGRQFSNSRSEMNVSTLELGDSALYLCASSFRDTNTEAFFGQGTRLTVV.

The rearrangement joins TRBV27 to TRBJ2-3; no definite D call. The ends were cut back, 5 bases at V and 5 bases at J, with 20 bases in the middle. The CDR3 is 16 amino acids. Germline CDR1 is MNHEY and CDR2 is SMNVEV (reference sequence). CDR3 sequence: CASSLTPNPWLDTQYF. The CDR3 DNA sequence: TGTGCCAGCAGTCTCACTCCCAATCCTTGGTTAGATACGCAGTATTTT.

The chain uses TRBV6-1 and TRBJ2-7; D may correspond to TRBD1 or TRBD2 (5 bases each). The germline V gene has CDR1 MNHNS and CDR2 SASEGT. The CDR3 is made up of 14 amino acids. Trimming shortened V by 1 base and J by 3 bases, and 10 bases separated the two germline ends. The DNA of the CDR3 is TGTGCCAGCAGTGAAGGGTGGGGGAGCTACGAGCAGTACTTC. Encoded protein: CASSEGWGSYEQYF.

The CDR3 loop is CASSSGVRYEQYF. Here the CDR3 DNA reads TGTGCCAGCAGCTCGGGGGTTCGGTACGAGCAGTACTTC. The chain links TRBV28 to TRBJ2-7, with a weak D call TRBD2 (6 bases). The V end was cut by 6 bases, the J end by 4 bases, with 13 bases between. Looked up from germline, CDR1 is MDHEN and CDR2 is SYDVKM. This CDR3 is built from 13 residues.

This clone was picked up one time. Because the CDR3 is missing its conserved closing phenylalanine or tryptophan, this is likely a read error. The chain combines TRBV5-6 with TRBJ1-2; D is perhaps TRBD1 (6 bases). Germline V CDR1 and CDR2: SGHDT, YYEEEE. Between the trimmed V and J ends, which lost 4 bases and 2 bases, there was a span of 18 bases. This CDR3 region has 16 residues. CDR3 region: CASSPLEGGSNYGYTL. The CDR3 coding sequence is TGTGCCAGCAGCCCCCTCGAAGGGGGTTCGAACTATGGCTACACCCTC.

The chain recombines TRBV29-1 with TRBJ1-1; D is unclear. CDR3 length: 11 amino acids. The ends were cut back, 3 bases at V and 7 bases at J, with 9 bases in the middle. Germline loops: CDR1 SQVTM, CDR2 ANQGSEA. In DNA form, the CDR3 reads TGCAGCGTTGATAACGGCATTGAAGCTTTCTTT. This gives the protein CSVDNGIEAFF. Variable domain in full (rest from reference TRBV29-1 and TRBJ1-1): SAVISQKPSRDICQRGTSLTIQCQVDSQVTMMFWYRQQPGQSLTLIATANQGSEATYESGFVIDKFPISRPNLTFSTLTVSNMSPEDSSIYLCSVDNGIEAFFGQGTRLTVV.

This clone has only one observation. The chain links TRBV5-1 to TRBJ2-7, with 8 bases lining up with TRBD1. Germline V CDR1 and CDR2: SGHRS, YFSETQ. The CDR3 extends over 14 amino acids. The junction had 5 bases not matched to a gene; V was cut back by 4 bases and J by 2 bases. The DNA of the CDR3 is TGCGCCAGCAGCATTACAGGGGGAACCTACGAGCAGTACTTC. Its translation: CASSITGGTYEQYF.

The rearrangement joins TRBV4-1 to TRBJ2-1; 9 bases agree with TRBD2. Trimming cost V 1 base and J 3 bases; bases outside gene matches: 7. The CDR3 has 17 amino acids. The V gene's germline CDR1 is MGHRA and CDR2 YSYEKL. The CDR3 DNA reads as TGCGCCAGCAGCCAAGTCGCAGGTAGCGGGGGCTACAATGAGCAGTTCTTC. The encoded protein is CASSQVAGSGGYNEQFF.

The chain uses TRBV18 and TRBJ1-1; TRBD1 is a possible D gene (5 bases). V was pared by 8 bases and J by 1 base, with 11 bases between. The CDR3 extends over 13 amino acids. From germline, CDR1 is KGHSH and CDR2 LQKENI. CDR3 residues: CASSADRNTEAFF. The CDR3 region has the DNA TGTGCCAGCAGTGCTGACAGGAACACTGAAGCTTTCTTT. The full variable domain, completed using reference TRBV18 and TRBJ1-1, is NAGVMQNPRHLVRRRGQEARLRCSPMKGHSHVYWYRQLPEEGLKFMVYLQKENIIDESGMPKERFSAEFPKEGPSILRIQQVVRGDSAAYFCASSADRNTEAFFGQGTRLTVV.

This chain links TRBV19 with TRBJ1-1; D gene unclear. CDR1 LNHDA and CDR2 SQIVND come from the germline V gene (reference sequence). There are 11 residues in the CDR3. Trimming cost V 7 bases and J 4 bases, with 7 bases left between them. The CDR3 DNA sequence: TGTGCCAGTACGTGGTCCACTGAAGCTTTCTTT. Translated: CASTWSTEAFF.

This clone was seen once. V and J are TRBV19 and TRBJ2-7, with 8 bases fitting TRBD1. This CDR3 comprises 15 residues. V dropped 5 bases and J dropped 3; count of bases not matched to a gene: 9. Germline V CDR1 and CDR2: LNHDA, SQIVND (reference sequence). CDR3 sequence: CASSLADRVFYEQYF. In nucleotides, the CDR3 is TGTGCCAGTAGTCTGGCGGACAGGGTCTTCTACGAGCAGTACTTC.

The chain couples TRBV6-6 to TRBJ1-1; a weak D match, TRBD1 (5 bases). In germline, CDR1 is MNHNY, CDR2 SVGAGI (reference sequence). This CDR3 is 14 amino acids long. V was trimmed by 0 bases and J by 4 bases, leaving 9 bases between them. The chain's CDR3 is CASSYSQGGTEAFF. The CDR3 DNA reads TGTGCCAGCAGTTACTCTCAGGGTGGCACTGAAGCTTTCTTT.

This clone was seen once. As DNA, the CDR3 is TGCGCCAGCAGTCAATGCCACCTACTGGGTGACACTGAAGCTTTCTTT. Its protein is CASSQCHLLGDTEAFF. The chain carries TRBV23-1 and TRBJ1-1; D is ambiguous. TRBV23-1 is treated as an ORF (open reading frame) with a function not yet certain. The germline V and J ends were trimmed by 1 base and 3 bases, with 15 bases remaining between them. This CDR3 contains 16 residues.

The chain uses TRBV6-5 and TRBJ2-7; maybe TRBD1 (5 bases). V lost 8 bases and J 7 bases, leaving 15 bases between the germline ends. This CDR3 contains 12 residues. The V gene's germline CDR1 is MNHEY and CDR2 SVGAGI. Written as DNA, the CDR3 is TGTGCCAGCCGACTTGGCTCAGGGGAGCAGTACTTC. Protein: CASRLGSGEQYF.

The chain uses TRBV27 and TRBJ2-7; 7 nucleotides line up with TRBD1. This CDR3 spans 13 amino acids. Germline CDR1 MNHEY, CDR2 SMNVEV (reference sequence). The J segment lost 6 bases and the V segment lost 2 bases, leaving 4 bases of the junction unmatched. The CDR3 reads CASSLTTGSEQYF. For the CDR3, the DNA is TGTGCCAGCAGTTTAACGACAGGGTCCGAGCAGTACTTC.

The J gene is TRBJ2-2, the V gene TRBV9; D tentatively reads TRBD1 or TRBD2 (5 bases each). Germline V gene sequence: CDR1 SGDLS, CDR2 YYNGEE. This CDR3 has 17 residues. V was trimmed by 3 bases and J by 4 bases, leaving 19 bases between them. The CDR3 coding sequence is TGTGCCAGCAGCGACCTGGGACGGGGAAGTAGCACCGGGGAGCTGTTTTTT. Translation: CASSDLGRGSSTGELFF. The whole variable domain, filled in from reference TRBV9 and TRBJ2-2, reads DSGVTQTPKHLITATGQRVTLRCSPRSGDLSVYWYQQSLDQGLQFLIQYYNGEERAKGNILERFSAQQFPDLHSELNLSSLELGDSALYFCASSDLGRGSSTGELFFGEGSRLTVL.

The chain links TRBV19 to TRBJ2-1; maybe TRBD2 (5 bases). Between the trimmed V and J ends, which lost 5 bases and 0 bases, there was a span of 20 bases. CDR1 and CDR2 (germline): LNHDA, SQIVND (reference sequence). This CDR3 is built from 18 residues. CDR3 bases: TGTGCCAGTAGTCCGGGGATGACTATGCCGAGCTCCTACAATGAGCAGTTCTTC. Translated, it gives CASSPGMTMPSSYNEQFF.

This chain links TRBV5-1 with TRBJ1-4; a possible D gene is TRBD1 (5 bases). This CDR3 has 15 amino acids. Trimming shortened V by 0 bases and J by 7 bases, and 13 bases separated the two germline ends. Germline values: CDR1 SGHRS, CDR2 YFSETQ. The DNA of the CDR3 is TGCGCCAGCAGCTTGGAGTGGGCCCAGGGTGAAAAACTGTTTTTT. Protein product: CASSLEWAQGEKLFF.

The chain is built from TRBV27 and TRBJ1-6; 7 positions match TRBD1. The CDR3 sequence is 13 residues long. Germline values: CDR1 MNHEY, CDR2 SMNVEV (reference sequence). Losses at the gene ends were 2 bases for V and 9 bases for J; bases not matched to a gene: 1. CDR3 coding DNA: TGTGCCAGCAGTTTAAGACAGGGTTCACCCCTCCACTTT. Protein product: CASSLRQGSPLHF.

This sequence joins TRBV18 and TRBJ2-7, with 10 bases identical to TRBD1. CDR3 length: 15 amino acids. V shed 5 bases, J shed 2 bases, and the junction held 6 bases outside the gene matches. CDR1 and CDR2 (germline): KGHSH, LQKENI. The CDR3 here is CASSARDRGTYEQYF. The CDR3 DNA sequence: TGTGCCAGCTCAGCCCGGGACAGGGGAACCTACGAGCAGTACTTC.

CDR3 nucleotides: TGTGCCAGTCCTGACAAGCCCAGGGGGCACACTGAAGCTTTCTTT. Its translation: CASPDKPRGHTEAFF. The chain couples TRBV6-1 to TRBJ1-1; TRBD1 matches at 8 bases. CDR1 and CDR2 from the germline V gene are MNHNS and SASEGT. This CDR3 has 15 amino acids. Germline trimming cut 9 bases from V and 3 bases from J; bases unmatched to any gene: 12.

CDR3 sequence reads: CASSLGTYNEQFF. The CDR3 nucleotides are TGTGCCAGTAGCCTCGGTACCTACAATGAGCAGTTCTTC. The chain is built from TRBV19 and TRBJ2-1; D uncertain. Germline V gene lookup returns CDR1 LNHDA and CDR2 SQIVND (reference sequence). Trimming shortened V by 6 bases and J by 2 bases, and 8 bases separated the two germline ends. This CDR3 contains 13 residues.

The chain couples TRBV7-9 to TRBJ2-7; 7 bases fit TRBD1. With V trimmed by 5 bases and J by 1 base, 11 bases remained unmatched. The length of the CDR3 is 16 residues. In germline, CDR1 is SEHNR, CDR2 FQNEAQ (reference sequence). DNA of the CDR3: TGTGCCAGCAGCCCCGACAGGGACCTACCTTCCTACGAGCAGTACTTC. Translated: CASSPDRDLPSYEQYF.

The chain is built from TRBV7-6 and TRBJ2-7; D is unresolved. CDR3 length: 14 amino acids. V was shortened by 3 bases and J by 0 bases, with 9 bases between the two germline ends. Per germline, CDR1 SGHVS and CDR2 FNYEAQ. CDR3 coding DNA: TGTGCCAGCAGCTTGGGGTTGGGCTCCTACGAGCAGTACTTC. This translates into CASSLGLGSYEQYF.